A single sample gave rise to the 4 T cell receptor beta chains below, sequenced in a study of prognosis after radiotherapy for stage I lung cancer. The TCR beta CDR3 region was amplified from genomic DNA, with two rounds of multiplex PCR being used for the amplification. First-round PCR used primers specific to each TRBV and TRBJ gene. Each CDR3 protein gets one entry after TCRdb re-called the multiplex PCR reads with MiXCR. The sample has under 15,000 distinct CDR3 sequences, roughly 52% seen once. Sequences were derived from PBMCs, sampled before or after stereotactic body radiation therapy (not recorded which). These receptors were taken from a donor at least 50 years old with non-small cell lung cancer.

With respect to this clonotype: A far larger clone lies a single base away; this is likely a read error. V gene TRBV6-4 combines with J gene TRBJ2-7, with TRBD2 matching over 8 bases. The V and J ends lost 6 bases and 8 bases, in that order; junction bases with no gene match: 15. Germline V gene data show CDR1 as MRHNA and CDR2 as SNTAGT. The CDR3 extends over 15 amino acids. The CDR3 here is CASSPVTSVASKQYF. CDR3 in DNA: TGTGCCAGCAGCCCAGTGACTAGCGTAGCCTCTAAGCAGTACTTC.

By sample share, this clonotype is medium-sized. This rearrangement joins TRBV18 to TRBJ2-6, with 7 bases fitting TRBD2. This CDR3 has 18 amino acids. Per the germline V gene, CDR1 is KGHSH and CDR2 is LQKENI. With 0 bases clipped from V and 0 bases from J, the junction kept 5 bases outside the gene matches. The CDR3 nucleotides read TGTGCCAGCTCACCACCGGGCGGGGGTATCTCTGGGGCCAACGTCCTGACTTTC. As protein: CASSPPGGGISGANVLTF.

The genes are TRBV6-1 and TRBJ2-3, with D possibly matching TRBD2 (5 bases). Germline V gives CDR1 MNHNS, CDR2 SASEGT. The CDR3 is 15 amino acids. V gave up 4 bases and J gave up 5 bases, with 16 bases separating them. Written as DNA, the CDR3 is TGTGCCAGCAGTGGACTATCGAGTCTGGGAGATACGCAGTATTTT. Translation gives CASSGLSSLGDTQYF.

This sequence joins TRBV30 and TRBJ2-1; no clear D. The germline CDR1 and CDR2 sequences are GTSNPN and SVGIG (reference sequence). The CDR3 length is 14 residues. Trimming stripped 4 bases from V and 4 bases from J, with 14 bases between. CDR3 DNA sequence: TGTGCCTGGAAGAACCACTTATTATACAATGAGCAGTTCTTC. It encodes CAWKNHLLYNEQFF.